Following are 24 T cell receptor beta chains from one sample sequenced in a study of response to subunit inactivated influenza vaccine. TCRdb re-analysed the RT-PCR reads in MiXCR, keeping a single row per CDR3 protein. Here the sample spans about 190,000 distinct CDR3 sequences, 13% to 15% being singletons. Here the sequenced sample was CD8+ T cells sorted from PBMCs, taken about 5 days after vaccination. The receptors shown here come from a man in his fifties or sixties who received an inactivated influenza vaccine.

The gene calls are TRBV28 and TRBJ2-7, with D maybe TRBD2 (6 bases). Germline assignment: CDR1 MDHEN and CDR2 SYDVKM. This CDR3 comprises 17 residues. Between the trimmed V and J ends, which lost 7 bases and 1 base, there was a span of 23 bases. The CDR3 sequence: CASKWGYGRGLSYEQYF. CDR3 nucleotide sequence: TGTGCCAGCAAGTGGGGCTATGGACGGGGACTTTCCTACGAGCAGTACTTC.

The chain joins TRBV4-3 to TRBJ2-7; 8 bases match TRBD2. Germline V gene data show CDR1 as LGHNA and CDR2 as YSLEER. The length of the CDR3 is 16 residues. Trimming at V came to 0 bases and at J to 2 bases, leaving 6 bases not matched to a gene. The CDR3 loop reads CASSQDLTSATYEQYF. CDR3 coding DNA: TGCGCCAGCAGCCAAGATCTGACTAGCGCCACCTACGAGCAGTACTTC.

This clonotype was detected only a few times. The V call is TRBV4-2, the J call TRBJ2-7, with 8 bases matching TRBD1. The CDR3 has 15 amino acids. Unmatched junction bases numbered 3, after V lost 0 bases and J lost 2 bases. The germline gives CDR1 LGHNA, CDR2 YNFKEQ. The chain's CDR3 is CASSQEDRETYEQYF. Written as DNA, the CDR3 is TGTGCCAGCAGCCAAGAGGACAGGGAAACCTACGAGCAGTACTTC.

This chain uses TRBV4-3 with TRBJ2-1, with 9 nucleotides matching TRBD2. The CDR3 runs to 16 residues. Looked up from germline, CDR1 is LGHNA and CDR2 is YSLEER. V lost 0 bases and J lost 7; bases outside the gene matches: 7. The CDR3, as DNA: TGCGCCAGCAGCCAAGAATCTAGCGGGACTCGAAATGAGCAGTTCTTC. Protein: CASSQESSGTRNEQFF.

This clonotype was observed a few times. The chain is built from TRBV29-1 and TRBJ2-3; no firm D call. The CDR3 loop spans 15 amino acids. V lost 3 bases and J lost 3, with 16 bases in between. Germline CDR1 and CDR2: SQVTM and ANQGSEA. The CDR3 is CSVDMDMVGTDTQYF. The CDR3 coding sequence is TGCAGCGTTGACATGGATATGGTCGGTACAGATACGCAGTATTTT.

The sample holds many counts of this clonotype. The chain recombines TRBV5-1 with TRBJ2-7, with 8 positions matching TRBD1. The CDR3 consists of 13 residues. V lost 6 bases, J lost 7 bases, and 9 bases stayed unmatched. The germline V gene encodes CDR1 SGHRS and CDR2 YFSETQ. DNA of the CDR3: TGCGCCAGCAACCCGACAGGGGATGAAGAGCAGTACTTC. This gives the protein CASNPTGDEEQYF.

This clonotype was found a few times. CDR3 region: CASSLDREGEQYF. Here the CDR3 DNA reads TGTGCCAGCAGTCTGGACAGGGAGGGAGAGCAGTACTTC. The gene calls are TRBV6-1 and TRBJ2-7; D may be TRBD1 (8 bases). Deletions cut 5 bases from V and 7 bases from J, with 15 bases between. The CDR3 covers 13 residues. Germline values: CDR1 MNHNS, CDR2 SASEGT.

This clonotype was seen at least ten times. The CDR3 here is CASSPPAGTPGELFF. CDR3 in DNA: TGTGCCAGCAGCCCCCCCGCGGGGACCCCCGGGGAGCTGTTTTTT. The chain couples TRBV27 to TRBJ2-2; TRBD2 is a possible D gene (6 bases). This CDR3 is built from 15 residues. The germline V and J ends were trimmed by 6 bases and 6 bases, with 17 bases remaining between them. The germline gives CDR1 MNHEY, CDR2 SMNVEV (reference sequence).

The V and J genes are TRBV5-6 and TRBJ1-6, with D maybe TRBD1 (5 bases). The CDR3 loop spans 15 amino acids. V lost 4 bases, J lost 8 bases, and 16 bases lay in between. CDR1 is SGHDT and CDR2 is YYEEEE in the germline V gene. The CDR3 nucleotides are TGTGCCAGCAGCCCTCTTTGGGGGAGTCATTCACCCCTCCACTTT. Translating it yields CASSPLWGSHSPLHF.

This clonotype was seen repeatedly, ten times or more. This chain uses TRBV10-2 with TRBJ1-1; a possible D gene is TRBD1 (6 bases). Trimming took 6 bases from V and 4 from J, leaving 18 bases between them. Germline V lookup: CDR1 WSHSY, CDR2 SAAADI. The CDR3 is made up of 15 amino acids. CDR3 amino acids: CASSVMGGAGTEAFF. The CDR3 DNA sequence: TGCGCCAGCAGCGTCATGGGGGGGGCTGGCACTGAAGCTTTCTTT.

This clonotype was observed a handful of times. The chain carries TRBV27 and TRBJ2-2; D possibly corresponds to TRBD2 (5 bases). The CDR3 length is 13 residues. Trimming pared 5 bases from V and 7 bases from J, leaving 11 bases between. Germline loops: CDR1 MNHEY, CDR2 SMNVEV (reference sequence). Here the CDR3 reads CASSTSAGGELFF. The DNA for the CDR3 is TGTGCCAGCAGTACCAGCGCGGGCGGGGAGCTGTTTTTT.

The chain has TRBV4-3 and TRBJ2-7; TRBD1 or TRBD2 may be the D gene (5 bases each). The CDR3 contains 15 residues. The germline V and J ends were trimmed by 0 bases and 2 bases, with 11 bases remaining between them. Looked up from germline, CDR1 is LGHNA and CDR2 is YSLEER. This chain's CDR3 is CASSQEDGTTYEQYF. The CDR3 bases are TGCGCCAGCAGCCAAGAGGATGGGACGACCTACGAGCAGTACTTC.

The table lists this clonotype with many counts. V and J are TRBV28 and TRBJ2-5; 12 positions agree with TRBD2. Unmatched junction bases numbered 8, after V lost 6 bases and J lost 0 bases. CDR3 size: 17 residues. Looked up from germline, CDR1 is MDHEN and CDR2 is SYDVKM. In DNA, the CDR3 is TGTGCCAGCAGCGGTCTAGCGGGGGGGAAGTACCAAGAGACCCAGTACTTC. This encodes CASSGLAGGKYQETQYF.

The rearrangement links TRBV4-3 to TRBJ2-3, with unresolved D. V gave up 0 bases and J gave up 4 bases, with 17 bases separating them. The CDR3 contains 17 residues. The germline CDR1 and CDR2 sequences are LGHNA and YSLEER. Here the CDR3 reads CASSQEGSSRLADTQYF. CDR3 bases: TGCGCCAGCAGCCAAGAAGGAAGCAGCCGGCTGGCAGATACGCAGTATTTT.

The chain recombines TRBV5-1 with TRBJ2-7; D possibly corresponds to TRBD1 (5 bases). The length of the CDR3 is 15 residues. CDR1 is SGHRS and CDR2 is YFSETQ in the germline V gene. Trimming pared 3 bases from V and 5 bases from J, leaving 18 bases between. Here the CDR3 reads CASSWEVDQGNEQYF. The CDR3 region has the DNA TGCGCCAGCAGCTGGGAAGTGGATCAGGGTAACGAGCAGTACTTC.

On this clonotype: This may come from a read error, since a much larger clone is one base off. The CDR3 ends on some other residue instead of the conserved phenylalanine or tryptophan, so this is likely a read error. V gene TRBV28 combines with J gene TRBJ2-1; D is possibly TRBD1 (7 bases). CDR1 MDHEN and CDR2 SYDVKM come from the germline V gene. Trimming left V 5 bases short and J 9 bases short, with 20 bases between. The CDR3 consists of 15 residues. CDR3 DNA: TGTGCCAGCAGTCACGCCCAGGGGGGTAGCCGTGAGCAGTTCTTA. Its translation: CASSHAQGGSREQFL.

There are a few counts of this clonotype. This chain joins TRBV7-9 and TRBJ2-1, with 8 bases matching TRBD1. V was clipped by 4 bases and J by 8 bases; unmatched bases: 7. Germline V lookup: CDR1 SEHNR, CDR2 FQNEAQ (reference sequence). This CDR3 region has 14 residues. CDR3 sequence (DNA): TGTGCCAGCAGCTCGGACAGGGATAGGCATGAGCAGTTCTTC. It yields the protein CASSSDRDRHEQFF.

J is TRBJ2-3 and V is TRBV15, with 9 bases identical to TRBD2. The length of the CDR3 is 15 residues. The germline CDR1 and CDR2 sequences are LNHNV and YYDKDF (reference sequence). V shed 2 bases and J 3 bases; nucleotides not matched to a gene: 3. The CDR3 loop reads CATSRLAGSTDTQYF. Here the CDR3 DNA reads TGTGCCACCAGCAGACTAGCGGGGAGTACAGATACGCAGTATTTT.

The rearrangement joins TRBV21-1 to TRBJ2-7; the table names TRBD1, a call not compared with the DNA. TRBV21-1 is assigned pseudogene status. This CDR3 is 17 amino acids long. The CDR3 coding sequence is TGTGCCAGCAGCACGGTCAGGGTGTGTCGTGTAGTATACGAGCAGTACTTC. Translating gives CASSTVRVCRVVYEQYF.

The chain carries TRBV7-2 and TRBJ1-1, with a tentative D call TRBD1 (5 bases). CDR1 SGHTA and CDR2 FQGNSA come from the germline V gene. Trimming removed 6 bases at V and 3 bases at J, with 17 bases between. The CDR3 covers 15 residues. CDR3: CASRAGGGYDTEAFF. CDR3 DNA: TGTGCCAGCAGGGCTGGTGGGGGGTATGACACTGAAGCTTTCTTT. Using reference TRBV7-2 and TRBJ1-1 for the parts outside the CDR3, the full variable domain is GAGVSQSPSNKVTEKGKDVELRCDPISGHTALYWYRQSLGQGLEFLIYFQGNSAPDKSGLPSDRFSAERTGGSVSTLTIQRTQQEDSAVYLCASRAGGGYDTEAFFGQGTRLTVV.

A few counts support this clonotype. This rearrangement joins TRBV27 to TRBJ2-7; the D gene is possibly TRBD2 (6 bases). The CDR3 runs to 13 residues. CDR1 and CDR2 (germline): MNHEY, SMNVEV (reference sequence). Trimming left V 5 bases short and J 7 bases short, with 15 bases between. The CDR3 loop is CASSRRGRGEQYF. Here the CDR3 DNA reads TGTGCCAGCAGTAGGCGGGGACGGGGGGAGCAGTACTTC.

This chain uses TRBV5-6 with TRBJ2-1; 7 nucleotides line up with TRBD2. Germline assignment: CDR1 SGHDT and CDR2 YYEEEE. The CDR3 runs to 16 residues. J gave up 0 bases and V 9 bases, and 12 bases lay outside the gene matches. CDR3 loop: CAIGLGLGFSYNEQFF. In nucleotides, the CDR3 is TGTGCCATCGGCCTCGGACTAGGATTCTCCTACAATGAGCAGTTCTTC.

This clonotype turned up a few times. The rearrangement joins TRBV27 to TRBJ1-2; D not certain. CDR1 is MNHEY and CDR2 is SMNVEV in the germline V gene (reference sequence). V lost 4 bases and J 0 bases, leaving 15 bases between the germline ends. CDR3 length: 16 amino acids. CDR3 nucleotide sequence: TGTGCCAGCAGTTCCGGACCGATCCCAGCTAACTATGGCTACACCTTC. Amino acids: CASSSGPIPANYGYTF.

The sample holds many counts of this clonotype. The J gene is TRBJ2-3, the V gene TRBV7-8; 14 nucleotides agree with TRBD2. CDR1 SGHVS and CDR2 FQNEAQ come from the germline V gene. The CDR3 length is 16 residues. Losses at the gene ends were 4 bases for V and 4 bases for J; bases not matched to a gene: 4. The CDR3 region has the DNA TGTGCCAGCAGCTCGGGACTAGCGGGAGCCCCAGATACGCAGTATTTT. This gives the protein CASSSGLAGAPDTQYF. Full variable domain (rest looked up from reference TRBV7-8 and TRBJ2-3): GAGVSQSPRYKVAKRGQDVALRCDPISGHVSLFWYQQALGQGPEFLTYFQNEAQLDKSGLPSDRFFAERPEGSVSTLKIQRTQQEDSAVYLCASSSGLAGAPDTQYFGPGTRLTVL.